What follows are 10 T cell receptor beta chains derived from one specimen sequenced in a study of blood T cell repertoires in COVID-19. Method: immunoSEQ multiplex PCR; TCRdb's copy keeps in-frame clones and lacks some. The table has under 200,000 clones, approximately 80% seen once. Input material: peripheral blood. The source is a woman older than 75 with active or convalescent COVID-19.

This clone was detected once. The rearrangement joins TRBV6-2 or TRBV6-3 to TRBJ1-1, with TRBD1 matching over 8 bases. The CDR3 spans 14 residues. Germline CDR1 reads MNHEY; CDR2 reads SVGEGT. The V and J ends lost 3 bases and 9 bases, in that order; junction bases with no gene match: 9. The CDR3 here is CASSYGTGISKAFF. The CDR3 DNA reads TGTGCCAGCAGTTATGGGACAGGAATAAGTAAAGCTTTCTTT.

The chain uses TRBV5-1 and TRBJ1-6; D is undetermined. This CDR3 is built from 13 residues. The V gene's germline CDR1 is SGHRS and CDR2 YFSETQ. The V end lost 2 bases, the J end lost 8 bases, and 8 bases lay between the germline ends. The CDR3 nucleotides read TGCGCCAGCAGCTTAGCGAGGGATTCACCCCTCCACTTT. Translating gives CASSLARDSPLHF.

The chain combines TRBV7-3 with TRBJ2-1, with TRBD2 identical over 13 bases. J lost 14 bases, V lost 4 bases, and 8 bases had no gene match. The CDR3 loop spans 14 amino acids. Germline loops: CDR1 SGHTA, CDR2 FQGTGA. The CDR3 region is CASSSGLAGVEKFF. CDR3 in DNA: TGTGCCAGCAGCTCCGGACTAGCGGGGGTGGAGAAGTTCTTC.

This chain connects TRBV5-5 to TRBJ1-3; no reliable D call. The germline V and J ends were trimmed by 1 base and 4 bases, with 9 bases remaining between them. CDR1 is SGHKS and CDR2 is YYEKEE in the germline V gene (reference sequence). The CDR3 length is 14 residues. The CDR3 sequence is CASSLSSMGNTIYF. The CDR3 DNA follows: TGTGCCAGCAGCTTGAGTTCTATGGGAAACACCATATATTTT.

The V gene is TRBV19, the J gene TRBJ1-2; D possibly corresponds to TRBD1 (5 bases). The V gene's germline CDR1 is LNHDA and CDR2 SQIVND (reference sequence). The germline V and J ends were trimmed by 7 bases and 2 bases, with 17 bases remaining between them. The CDR3 is made up of 15 amino acids. CDR3: CASMRQGAGNYGYTF. The CDR3 DNA reads TGTGCCAGTATGAGGCAGGGAGCGGGAAACTATGGCTACACCTTC.

This rearrangement joins TRBV10-1 to TRBJ2-1; a possible D gene is TRBD1 (6 bases). Deletions cut 4 bases from V and 0 bases from J, with 7 bases between. This CDR3 contains 14 residues. Per the germline V gene, CDR1 is WNHNN and CDR2 is SYGVQD (reference sequence). The CDR3 region has the DNA TGCGCCAGCAGTGCAGGGGTCTCCTACAATGAGCAGTTCTTC. Protein: CASSAGVSYNEQFF.

The chain couples TRBV2 to TRBJ2-4; perhaps TRBD2 as D (6 bases). CDR1 SNHLY and CDR2 FYNNEI come from the germline V gene. The V end was cut by 7 bases, the J end by 1 base, with 17 bases between. The CDR3 extends over 16 amino acids. For the CDR3, the DNA is TGTGCCAGCAAAAGGGGCGGGGTAATGGCCAAAAACATTCAGTACTTC. Translation gives CASKRGGVMAKNIQYF.

This chain uses TRBV9 with TRBJ1-4; unclear D gene. V gave up 4 bases and J gave up 4 bases, with 14 bases separating them. From germline, CDR1 is SGDLS and CDR2 YYNGEE. The length of the CDR3 is 15 residues. CDR3 sequence reads: CASSSSGGNNEKLFF. The CDR3 DNA reads TGTGCCAGCAGCTCAAGTGGAGGGAATAATGAAAAACTGTTTTTT.

This sequence joins TRBV11-2 and TRBJ1-1; 8 nucleotides agree with TRBD1. The CDR3 covers 14 residues. The ends lost 5 bases at V and 4 bases at J; junction bases unmatched: 6. CDR1 is SGHAT, CDR2 FQNNGV, per germline. CDR3 in DNA: TGTGCCAGCAGCCCGGACAGGGTTGGCACTGAAGCTTTCTTT. Residues: CASSPDRVGTEAFF.

A remark on this clone: The same CDR3 can be traced to other DNA sequences in this sample. The chain couples TRBV30 to TRBJ1-2; TRBD1 might be the D (6 bases). The CDR3 length is 13 residues. Per germline, CDR1 GTSNPN and CDR2 SVGIG (reference sequence). V was pared by 0 bases and J by 4 bases, with 9 bases between. The CDR3 nucleotides are TGTGCCTGGAGTGTACAGGGTAGCTATGGCTACACCTTC. This encodes CAWSVQGSYGYTF.